This entry lists 19 T cell receptor beta chains sequenced from one sample in a study of T-cell reconstitution after alpha-beta-depleted transplantation in children. Using unique molecular identifiers, the investigators prepared the TCRbeta library. Using its own MiXCR run on the PCR reads, TCRdb lists one record per CDR3 protein. The table includes about 260,000 distinct CDR3 sequences, approximately 8.9% detected once. Here the sequenced sample was PBMCs, mostly from graft donor cells, taken 180 days after TCRalphabeta/CD19-depleted stem cell transplant. These receptors all stem from a male patient younger than 18 who had a stem cell transplant for acute lymphoblastic leukemia, so the T cells may come from the graft donor.

At least ten counts were recorded for this clonotype. The CDR3 bases are TGTGCCAGCACCCAGAACCAGGGACAGGTGGAAAATGCCAAAAACATTCAGTACTTC. This encodes CASTQNQGQVENAKNIQYF. The chain carries TRBV21-1 and TRBJ2-4; TRBD1 is the table's D call, not checked against the DNA. TRBV21-1 is noted as a pseudogene. The CDR3 loop spans 19 amino acids.

This clonotype was seen many times. The chain combines TRBV12-3 or TRBV12-4 with TRBJ2-1, with TRBD2 matching 11 bases. This CDR3 comprises 14 residues. V lost 6 bases to trimming and J lost 5 bases; unmatched junction nucleotides: 3. The CDR3 DNA sequence: TGTGCCAGCAGCCTAGCGGGAGGCAACAATGAGCAGTTCTTC. Translation: CASSLAGGNNEQFF.

This clonotype was recorded at least ten times. V gene TRBV24-1 combines with J gene TRBJ2-2; 8 nucleotides match TRBD1. The CDR3 sequence is 13 residues long. The ends lost 10 bases at V and 1 base at J; junction bases unmatched: 1. Germline CDR1 is KGHDR and CDR2 is SFDVKD. The CDR3, as DNA: TGTGCCACTGGGACAGGGAACACCGGGGAGCTGTTTTTT. This sequence encodes CATGTGNTGELFF.

This clonotype was detected ten times or more. The chain joins TRBV7-9 to TRBJ2-7; TRBD2 matches 12 bases. The germline CDR1 and CDR2 sequences are SEHNR and FQNEAQ (reference sequence). This CDR3 has 16 amino acids. V lost 4 bases, J lost 3 bases, and 7 bases stayed unmatched. In nucleotides, the CDR3 is TGTGCCAGCAGCTCCTCACTAGCGGGGGGACGCTACGAGCAGTACTTC. Translation gives CASSSSLAGGRYEQYF.

Many counts were recorded for this clonotype. The chain is built from TRBV3-1 and TRBJ1-1; D unclear. The CDR3 has 15 amino acids. Germline CDR1 is LGHDT and CDR2 is YNNKEL (reference sequence). V was pared by 1 base and J by 1 base, with 10 bases between. This CDR3 reads CASSQGRVENTEAFF. CDR3 bases: TGTGCCAGCAGCCAAGGACGGGTAGAGAACACTGAAGCTTTCTTT.

This clonotype came up a few times. The chain uses TRBV18 and TRBJ1-1; D unresolved. V was pared by 5 bases and J by 3 bases, with 13 bases between. The V gene's germline CDR1 is KGHSH and CDR2 LQKENI. The CDR3 covers 14 residues. CDR3 in amino acids: CASSTHTYDTEAFF. As DNA, the CDR3 is TGTGCCAGCTCAACCCACACCTATGACACTGAAGCTTTCTTT.

This clonotype was detected many times. This chain connects TRBV5-1 to TRBJ2-3; TRBD1 agrees at 7 bases. Trimming removed 5 bases from V and 3 bases from J; junction bases left unmatched: 9. The germline gives CDR1 SGHRS, CDR2 YFSETQ. The CDR3 has 15 residues. The CDR3 DNA follows: TGCGCCAGCAGTCTCCAGGGGGAGAGGACAGATACGCAGTATTTT. It yields the protein CASSLQGERTDTQYF.

This clonotype was counted many times. The genes are TRBV7-3 and TRBJ1-1; TRBD1 aligns across 7 bases. There are 15 residues in the CDR3. Losses at the gene ends were 5 bases for V and 1 base for J; bases not matched to a gene: 7. Germline V gene lookup returns CDR1 SGHTA and CDR2 FQGTGA. The CDR3 region has the DNA TGTGCCAGCAGCACAGAGACAGGGACGAACACTGAAGCTTTCTTT. It is translated as CASSTETGTNTEAFF.

Only a few counts were recorded for this clonotype. The chain uses TRBV4-2 and TRBJ2-6, with D tentatively TRBD1 (6 bases). V lost 5 bases to trimming and J lost 2 bases, with 16 bases between them. CDR1 is LGHNA and CDR2 is YNFKEQ in the germline V gene. The CDR3 consists of 17 residues. CDR3 region: CASSTAGTTTGANVLTF. The CDR3 DNA sequence: TGTGCCAGCAGCACCGCCGGGACAACTACTGGGGCCAACGTCCTGACTTTC.

This clonotype was found many times. The chain recombines TRBV4-2 with TRBJ2-5; 9 bases are a match to TRBD1. Germline CDR1 and CDR2: LGHNA and YNFKEQ. V trimming: 5 bases; J trimming: 3 bases; junction bases outside the gene matches: 10. CDR3 length: 16 residues. The CDR3 DNA reads as TGTGCCAGCAGCTCCGGGACAGGGTCCGAGGAAGAGACCCAGTACTTC. This codes for CASSSGTGSEEETQYF.

The sample holds many counts of this clonotype. The chain has TRBV27 and TRBJ2-6, with D possibly being TRBD1 (5 bases). Germline CDR1 is MNHEY and CDR2 is SMNVEV (reference sequence). There are 14 residues in the CDR3. Between the trimmed V and J ends, which lost 6 bases and 0 bases, there was a span of 6 bases. CDR3 in amino acids: CASRTVSGANVLTF. The CDR3 DNA reads as TGTGCCAGCAGGACAGTCTCTGGGGCCAACGTCCTGACTTTC.

In its sample, this clonotype was seen many times. The chain couples TRBV7-8 to TRBJ2-7, with D unresolved. The CDR3 covers 16 residues. Germline V lookup: CDR1 SGHVS, CDR2 FQNEAQ. With 1 base removed from V and 2 bases from J, the gap between germline ends came to 15 bases. The CDR3 nucleotides read TGTGCCAGCAGCTTAGGTTTGACACTGCCGCCCTACGAGCAGTACTTC. Translating gives CASSLGLTLPPYEQYF.

The sample holds many counts of this clonotype. The rearrangement uses TRBV5-5 and TRBJ2-4; D perhaps matches TRBD1 (6 bases). The germline gives CDR1 SGHKS, CDR2 YYEKEE (reference sequence). Trimming pared 4 bases from V and 11 bases from J, leaving 10 bases between. The CDR3 is 11 amino acids. The CDR3 region has the DNA TGTGCCAGCAGCATCGACAGGCTTCAGTACTTC. Encoded protein: CASSIDRLQYF.

In its sample, this clonotype was seen many times. V gene TRBV4-3 combines with J gene TRBJ2-1, with 10 bases aligning to TRBD1. Germline V lookup: CDR1 LGHNA, CDR2 YSLEER. The CDR3 covers 18 residues. V gave up 4 bases and J gave up 11 bases; unmatched junction bases: 20. Written as DNA, the CDR3 is TGCGCCAGCAGCCTCACGGCACCCGGGACAGGGGTTGAAAAAAAGCAGTTCTTC. Residues: CASSLTAPGTGVEKKQFF.

This clonotype was seen a single time. The chain couples TRBV7-3 to TRBJ2-7; D may match TRBD1 or TRBD2 (6 bases each). Germline-derived CDR1 and CDR2 are SGHTA and FQGTGA. The ends were cut back, 4 bases at V and 7 bases at J, with 14 bases in the middle. The CDR3 loop spans 13 amino acids. The CDR3 region has the DNA TGTGCCAGCAGCTCGGGGGCGGCGAGGGAGCAGTACTTC. This translates into CASSSGAAREQYF.

This clonotype was counted ten times or more. The DNA for the CDR3 is TGCAGCGGGCAGGGGGCGCCCCGGGAGACCCAGTACTTC. Its protein is CSGQGAPRETQYF. The rearrangement links TRBV29-1 to TRBJ2-5; 8 nucleotides match TRBD1. The germline V gene has CDR1 SQVTM and CDR2 ANQGSEA. Trimming cost V 7 bases and J 5 bases; bases outside gene matches: 9. The CDR3 contains 13 residues.

The CDR3: CASRPRTSGLSYNEQFF. CDR3 in DNA: TGCGCCAGCAGACCACGGACTAGCGGGCTCTCCTACAATGAGCAGTTCTTC. The gene calls are TRBV10-2 and TRBJ2-1; 11 bases align to TRBD2. J gave up 0 bases and V 6 bases, and 7 bases lay outside the gene matches. This CDR3 spans 17 amino acids. Germline V gene lookup returns CDR1 WSHSY and CDR2 SAAADI.

In its sample, this clonotype was seen many times. This chain links TRBV29-1 with TRBJ2-7; no firm D call. Germline values: CDR1 SQVTM, CDR2 ANQGSEA. The CDR3 spans 14 residues. Deletions cut 0 bases from V and 2 bases from J, with 11 bases between. CDR3 loop: CSVEDTDSPYEQYF. The CDR3 DNA sequence: TGCAGCGTTGAAGATACAGATTCCCCCTACGAGCAGTACTTC.

There are many counts of this clonotype. The chain uses TRBV7-9 and TRBJ1-3; no clear D. Germline V lookup: CDR1 SEHNR, CDR2 FQNEAQ (reference sequence). V was trimmed by 3 bases and J by 0 bases, leaving 6 bases between them. CDR3 length: 14 residues. CDR3 nucleotides: TGTGCCAGCAGCTTTGAGAGCTCTGGAAACACCATATATTTT. This codes for CASSFESSGNTIYF.